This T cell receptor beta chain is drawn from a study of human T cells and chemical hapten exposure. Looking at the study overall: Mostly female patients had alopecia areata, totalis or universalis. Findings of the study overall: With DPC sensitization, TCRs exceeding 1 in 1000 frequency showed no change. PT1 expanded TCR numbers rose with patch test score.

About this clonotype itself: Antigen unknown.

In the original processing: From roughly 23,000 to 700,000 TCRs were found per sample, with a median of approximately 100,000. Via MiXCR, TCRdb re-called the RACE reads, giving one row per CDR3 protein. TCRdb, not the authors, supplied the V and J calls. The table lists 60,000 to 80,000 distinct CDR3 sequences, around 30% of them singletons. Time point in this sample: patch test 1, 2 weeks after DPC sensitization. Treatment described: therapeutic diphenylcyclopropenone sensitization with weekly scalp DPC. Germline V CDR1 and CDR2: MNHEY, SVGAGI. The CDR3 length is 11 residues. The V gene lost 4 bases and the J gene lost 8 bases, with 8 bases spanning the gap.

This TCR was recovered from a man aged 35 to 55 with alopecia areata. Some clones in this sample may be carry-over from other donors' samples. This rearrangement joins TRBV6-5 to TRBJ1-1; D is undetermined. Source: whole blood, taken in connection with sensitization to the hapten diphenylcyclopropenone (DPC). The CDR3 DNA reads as TGTGCCAGCAGTTCCGGCGGGGAAGCTTTCTTT. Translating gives CASSSGGEAFF.